The present TCR beta chain was sequenced within a study of Ad26.COV2.S vaccination and SARS-CoV-2 variants. Points from the study as a whole: It is possible that the TCR breadth and depth analyses underestimated the total T cell responses.

CDR3 length: 16 amino acids. V lost 4 bases and J lost 3, with 14 bases in between. From germline, CDR1 is KGHDR and CDR2 SFDVKD. Treatment of the sample: 15 to 20 received Ad26.COV2.S at low or high dose, single or two shots; several received placebo; per-sample allocation not given. Each sample was drawn 63 days after the first injection (of vaccine or placebo). Data came from immunoSEQ multiplex PCR; TCRdb stores just in-frame clones and leaves some out. Among hundreds of thousands of clones listed, around 87% were seen once. Remarks on this clone: The target antigen is unknown. The sample holds other DNA sequences that translate to the same CDR3.

This TCR derives from a person aged 18 to 65 who received the Ad26.COV2.S COVID-19 vaccine or a placebo. The chain joins TRBV24-1 to TRBJ2-2, with a possible D match to TRBD2 (6 bases). This specimen consisted of peripheral blood, obtained in a trial of Ad26.COV2.S vaccine versus placebo. The DNA for the CDR3 is TGTGCCACCAGTGACTCGGAGGGGTCACACACCGGGGAGCTGTTTTTT. It translates to CATSDSEGSHTGELFF.